This T cell receptor beta chain was profiled in a study of control samples from healthy donors and cancer patients. Profiled with immunoSEQ multiplex PCR; TCRdb holds only in-frame clones, not every one. The table shows around 140,000 clones, with roughly 89% occurring only once. V lost 4 bases, J lost 6 bases, and 13 bases stayed unmatched. Germline CDR1 and CDR2: SGHAT and FQNNGV. CDR3 size: 17 residues. The chain joins TRBV11-2 to TRBJ2-3, with 10 positions matching TRBD1. Sequenced input: blood. The sequence was obtained from a man aged 18 to 35 in good health. CDR3 region: CASSSKTGGLLNDTQYF. The CDR3, as DNA: TGTGCCAGCAGCTCAAAGACAGGGGGCTTGTTAAACGATACGCAGTATTTT.